This T cell receptor (beta chain) appears in the sequencing data of a study of blood T cell repertoires in COVID-19. TCRdb's copy holds only in-frame clones and misses some; the assay was immunoSEQ multiplex PCR. The repertoire holds about 200,000 clones, with roughly 75% as singletons. CDR3 length: 14 residues. This TCR was sampled from a woman in her 70s with acute or convalescent COVID-19. The material sequenced was peripheral blood. The rearrangement joins TRBV21-1 to TRBJ1-1. TRBV21-1 has pseudogene status. CDR3 amino acids: CASWDSGRNTEAFF. In DNA, the CDR3 is TGTGCCAGCTGGGATAGCGGCAGGAACACTGAAGCTTTCTTT.